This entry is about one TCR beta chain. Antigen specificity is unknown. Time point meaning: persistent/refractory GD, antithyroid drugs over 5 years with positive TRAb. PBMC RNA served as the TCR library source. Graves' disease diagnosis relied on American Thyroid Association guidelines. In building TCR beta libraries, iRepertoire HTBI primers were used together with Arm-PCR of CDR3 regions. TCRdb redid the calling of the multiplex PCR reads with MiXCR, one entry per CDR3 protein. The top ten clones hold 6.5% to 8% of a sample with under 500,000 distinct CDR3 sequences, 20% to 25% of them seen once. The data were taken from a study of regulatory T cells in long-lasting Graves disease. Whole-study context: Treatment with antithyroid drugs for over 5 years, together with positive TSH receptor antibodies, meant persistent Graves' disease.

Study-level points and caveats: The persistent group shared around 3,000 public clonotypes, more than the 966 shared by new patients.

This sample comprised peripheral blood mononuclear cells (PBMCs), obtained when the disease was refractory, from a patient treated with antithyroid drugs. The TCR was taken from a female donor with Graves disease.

CDR3 region: CATSRPGQPLQAFF. The CDR3 coding sequence is TGTGCCACCAGCCGACCAGGACAGCCTCTTCAGGCTTTCTTT. This chain links TRBV15 with TRBJ1-1; weak D call: TRBD1 (6 bases). Per germline, CDR1 LNHNV and CDR2 YYDKDF (reference sequence). The V end was cut by 5 bases, the J end by 11 bases, with 21 bases between. This CDR3 has 14 residues.